These 20 T cell receptor beta chains came from one sample sequenced in a study of shared clonotypes between healthy human individuals. Sequencing used immunoSEQ multiplex PCR; TCRdb keeps in-frame clones, though not all of them. The sample has roughly 1,600,000 clones, less than 99% seen once. Specimen: naive CD4+ T cells sorted from blood. Subset: CD45RA+ positively selected. The source is a man younger than 40 in good health.

Here the CDR3 reads CASSLDTVPGSEAFF. The CDR3 DNA is TGTGCCAGCAGCTTAGATACGGTGCCAGGCTCGGAAGCTTTCTTT. The J gene is TRBJ1-1, the V gene TRBV11-2; no clear D. V dropped 0 bases and J dropped 8 bases, with 16 bases sitting between them. This CDR3 has 15 residues. Germline V gene lookup returns CDR1 SGHAT and CDR2 FQNNGV.

V gene TRBV28 combines with J gene TRBJ2-7; 12 bases are a match to TRBD2. With 5 bases clipped from V and 6 bases from J, the junction kept 8 bases outside the gene matches. CDR3 length: 15 residues. Germline V gene lookup returns CDR1 MDHEN and CDR2 SYDVKM. The CDR3: CASSPTSGRLGEQYF. The CDR3 nucleotides read TGTGCCAGCAGTCCGACTAGCGGGAGATTGGGCGAGCAGTACTTC.

CDR3 in amino acids: CASSFPGLGSYNEQFF. The CDR3, as DNA: TGTGCCAGCAGCTTCCCTGGCCTCGGCTCCTACAATGAGCAGTTCTTC. J is TRBJ2-1 and V is TRBV11-2; D uncertain. This CDR3 spans 16 amino acids. Germline CDR1 and CDR2: SGHAT and FQNNGV. Trimming left V 3 bases short and J 0 bases short, with 12 bases between.

The V and J genes are TRBV5-1 and TRBJ1-3; TRBD1 matches 9 bases. The CDR3 is made up of 16 amino acids. Germline V lookup: CDR1 SGHRS, CDR2 YFSETQ. With V trimmed by 3 bases and J by 2 bases, 6 bases remained unmatched. CDR3: CASSSGTGTAGNTIYF. Here the CDR3 DNA reads TGCGCCAGCAGCTCGGGGACAGGGACAGCTGGAAACACCATATATTTT.

The chain is built from TRBV14 and TRBJ1-3; D remains unclear. Germline V gene data show CDR1 as SGHDN and CDR2 as FVKESK. CDR3 length: 11 amino acids. The V and J ends lost 3 bases and 8 bases respectively, with 5 bases between them. Here the CDR3 reads CASSHTHTIYF. The CDR3 coding sequence is TGTGCCAGCAGCCACACGCACACCATATATTTT.

The gene calls are TRBV10-3 and TRBJ2-2; D may be TRBD2 (6 bases). Germline lookup yields CDR1 ENHRY and CDR2 SYGVKD. This CDR3 spans 13 amino acids. V was trimmed by 5 bases and J by 7 bases, leaving 11 bases between them. CDR3 in amino acids: CAISKGLDGELFF. The CDR3 bases are TGTGCCATCAGTAAGGGACTGGACGGGGAGCTGTTTTTT.

V and J are TRBV14 and TRBJ2-7; D gene unclear. CDR1 is SGHDN, CDR2 FVKESK, per germline. The germline V and J ends were trimmed by 6 bases and 2 bases, with 8 bases remaining between them. This CDR3 has 12 residues. The CDR3: CASSKQTYEQYF. The DNA of the CDR3 is TGTGCCAGCAGTAAGCAGACCTACGAGCAGTACTTC. The full variable domain, rest sourced from reference TRBV14 and TRBJ2-7, is EAGVTQFPSHSVIEKGQTVTLRCDPISGHDNLYWYRRVMGKEIKFLLHFVKESKQDESGMPNNRFLAERTGGTYSTLKVQPAELEDSGVYFCASSKQTYEQYFGPGTRLTVT.

The sample holds one count of this clone. The chain joins TRBV6-5 to TRBJ2-1; 12 bases align to TRBD2. The CDR3 covers 14 residues. Per germline, CDR1 MNHEY and CDR2 SVGAGI. V lost 8 bases to trimming and J lost 9 bases; unmatched junction nucleotides: 8. CDR3 sequence reads: CASRLAGGPVEQFF. The CDR3 nucleotides read TGTGCCAGCCGTCTAGCGGGAGGGCCTGTTGAGCAGTTCTTC.

This clone appeared once. This rearrangement joins TRBV25-1 to TRBJ1-2; D remains unclear. Trimming pared 3 bases from V and 3 bases from J, leaving 5 bases between. The CDR3 contains 12 residues. CDR1 and CDR2 from the germline V gene are MGHDK and SYGVNS. The CDR3 bases are TGTGCCAGCAGTGAGAATTACTATGGCTACACCTTC. This translates into CASSENYYGYTF.

Comment on this clone: This CDR3 is also generated by other DNA sequences in the sample. CDR3 coding DNA: TGCAGCGTTGAAGGCCGGGTGTCCTACAATGAGCAGTTCTTC. Its translation is CSVEGRVSYNEQFF. The rearrangement uses TRBV29-1 and TRBJ2-1; the D is unclear. V was shortened by 1 base and J by 1 base, with 8 bases between the two germline ends. Germline V gene lookup returns CDR1 SQVTM and CDR2 ANQGSEA. The CDR3 contains 14 residues.

V gene TRBV19 combines with J gene TRBJ2-7, with TRBD1 identical over 9 bases. Germline loops: CDR1 LNHDA, CDR2 SQIVND (reference sequence). The length of the CDR3 is 17 residues. V trimming: 5 bases; J trimming: 0 bases; junction bases outside the gene matches: 11. CDR3 in DNA: TGTGCCAGTAGTCAAACCGGGACAGGGACGGTCTCCTACGAGCAGTACTTC. This sequence encodes CASSQTGTGTVSYEQYF.

The V and J genes are TRBV7-2 and TRBJ2-5; 12 nucleotides line up with TRBD2. J lost 5 bases, V lost 3 bases, and 10 bases had no gene match. Germline V gene lookup returns CDR1 SGHTA and CDR2 FQGNSA. The CDR3 spans 17 residues. In DNA form, the CDR3 reads TGTGCCAGCAGCTTGGCTAGCGGGAGGGTTTCGCGGGAGACCCAGTACTTC. It encodes CASSLASGRVSRETQYF.

The chain has TRBV18 and TRBJ2-3, with TRBD2 matching over 9 bases. The V and J ends lost 5 bases and 1 base, in that order; junction bases with no gene match: 10. The CDR3 has 17 amino acids. CDR1 is KGHSH and CDR2 is LQKENI in the germline V gene. CDR3 coding DNA: TGTGCCAGCTCAGAAAGATTTGAGCGGGAGGGCACAGATACGCAGTATTTT. It yields the protein CASSERFEREGTDTQYF. Complete variable domain (other parts from reference TRBV18 and TRBJ2-3): NAGVMQNPRHLVRRRGQEARLRCSPMKGHSHVYWYRQLPEEGLKFMVYLQKENIIDESGMPKERFSAEFPKEGPSILRIQQVVRGDSAAYFCASSERFEREGTDTQYFGPGTRLTVL.

The J gene is TRBJ2-1, the V gene TRBV2, with D possibly matching TRBD1 (6 bases). Germline loops: CDR1 SNHLY, CDR2 FYNNEI. CDR3 size: 12 residues. Deletions cut 5 bases from V and 14 bases from J, with 16 bases between. The CDR3: CASSLYQGREFF. CDR3 DNA: TGTGCCAGCAGTCTCTATCAGGGGCGAGAGTTCTTC.

The genes are TRBV28 and TRBJ2-4, with 7 bases aligning to TRBD2. Trimming removed 3 bases from V and 3 bases from J; junction bases left unmatched: 5. Germline CDR1 is MDHEN and CDR2 is SYDVKM. CDR3 length: 15 amino acids. CDR3 DNA sequence: TGTGCCAGCAGTTTGGCTAGCGGAGTCAAAAACATTCAGTACTTC. Protein: CASSLASGVKNIQYF.

The chain joins TRBV6-5 to TRBJ1-1, with D uncertain. The CDR3 is 16 amino acids. Trimming removed 3 bases from V and 1 base from J, with 15 bases in between. From germline, CDR1 is MNHEY and CDR2 SVGAGI. The CDR3 loop is CASSYNTLARNTEAFF. The CDR3 DNA follows: TGTGCCAGCAGTTATAACACCCTGGCAAGGAACACTGAAGCTTTCTTT.

This chain connects TRBV9 to TRBJ2-1, with D possibly TRBD2 on 5 matching bases. Trimming removed 0 bases from V and 10 bases from J, with 17 bases in between. Germline V gene lookup returns CDR1 SGDLS and CDR2 YYNGEE. This CDR3 is 15 amino acids long. The CDR3: CASSVEGVGAREQFF. CDR3 nucleotide sequence: TGTGCCAGCAGCGTAGAAGGTGTGGGAGCACGCGAGCAGTTCTTC.

CDR3 coding DNA: TGTGCCAGCAGCGGCTACAGGGGGGATGAAAAACTGTTTTTT. It is translated as CASSGYRGDEKLFF. The V gene is TRBV11-2, the J gene TRBJ1-4; 8 bases agree with TRBD1. CDR1 and CDR2 (germline): SGHAT, FQNNGV. The junction had 5 bases not matched to a gene; V was cut back by 5 bases and J by 6 bases. The CDR3 has 14 residues.

The chain is built from TRBV19 and TRBJ1-2; perhaps TRBD1 as D (6 bases). V lost 1 base and J 6 bases, leaving 21 bases between the germline ends. Germline assignment: CDR1 LNHDA and CDR2 SQIVND (reference sequence). This CDR3 region has 17 residues. The CDR3 DNA follows: TGTGCCAGTAGTATAGTTCCGGGGGCGTTTCTCCTAGATGGCTACACCTTC. It is translated as CASSIVPGAFLLDGYTF.

The chain recombines TRBV28 with TRBJ1-2; D is perhaps TRBD1 (5 bases). CDR1 is MDHEN, CDR2 SYDVKM, per germline. The CDR3 has 13 amino acids. Trimming took off 6 bases at V and 6 bases at J, with 14 bases between the two ends. CDR3 sequence reads: CASRAGRVDGYTF. DNA for the CDR3: TGTGCCAGCAGGGCGGGACGGGTCGATGGCTACACCTTC.